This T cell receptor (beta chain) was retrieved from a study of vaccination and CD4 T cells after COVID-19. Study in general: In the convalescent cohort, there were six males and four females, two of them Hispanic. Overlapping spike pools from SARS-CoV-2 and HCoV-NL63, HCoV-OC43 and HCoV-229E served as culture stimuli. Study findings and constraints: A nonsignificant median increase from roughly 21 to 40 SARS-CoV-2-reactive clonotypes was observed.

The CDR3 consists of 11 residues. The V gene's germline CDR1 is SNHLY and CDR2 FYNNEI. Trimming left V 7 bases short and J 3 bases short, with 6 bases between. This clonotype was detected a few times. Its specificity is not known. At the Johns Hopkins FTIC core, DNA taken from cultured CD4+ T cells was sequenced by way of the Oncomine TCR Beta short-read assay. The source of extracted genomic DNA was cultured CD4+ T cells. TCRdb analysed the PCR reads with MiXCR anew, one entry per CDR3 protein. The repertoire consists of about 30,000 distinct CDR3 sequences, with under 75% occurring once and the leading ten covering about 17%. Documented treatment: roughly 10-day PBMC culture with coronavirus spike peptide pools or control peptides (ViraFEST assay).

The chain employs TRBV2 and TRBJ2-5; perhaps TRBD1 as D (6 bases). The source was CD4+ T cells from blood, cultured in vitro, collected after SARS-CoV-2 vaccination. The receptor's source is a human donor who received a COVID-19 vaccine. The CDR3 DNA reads TGTGCCAGCACAGGGGAAGAGACCCAGTACTTC. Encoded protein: CASTGEETQYF. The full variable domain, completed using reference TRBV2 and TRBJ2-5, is EPEVTQTPSHQVTQMGQEVILRCVPISNHLYFYWYRQILGQKVEFLVSFYNNEISEKSEIFDDQFSVERPDGSNFTLKIRSTKLEDSAMYFCASTGEETQYFGPGTRLLVL.